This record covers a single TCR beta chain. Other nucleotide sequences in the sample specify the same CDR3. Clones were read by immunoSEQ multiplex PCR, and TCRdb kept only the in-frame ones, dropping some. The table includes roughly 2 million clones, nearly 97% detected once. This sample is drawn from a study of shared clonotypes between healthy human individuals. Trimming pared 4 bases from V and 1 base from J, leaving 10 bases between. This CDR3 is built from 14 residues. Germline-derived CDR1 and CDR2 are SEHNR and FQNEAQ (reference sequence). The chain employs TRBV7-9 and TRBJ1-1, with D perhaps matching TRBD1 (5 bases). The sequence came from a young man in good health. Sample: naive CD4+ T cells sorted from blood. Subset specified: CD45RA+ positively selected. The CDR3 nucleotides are TGTGCCAGCAGCTCTCAGGGAGGGAACACTGAAGCTTTCTTT. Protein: CASSSQGGNTEAFF.